What follows are 7 T cell receptor beta chains derived from one specimen sequenced in a study of response to subunit inactivated influenza vaccine. One entry per CDR3 protein results from TCRdb running MiXCR on the RT-PCR reads. This table holds hundreds of thousands of distinct CDR3 sequences, about 14% found once. The source was PBMCs from blood, collected less than 15 days before vaccination. These TCRs come from a man between 50 and 59 years old who received an inactivated influenza vaccine.

This clonotype showed up just a few times. This chain connects TRBV5-1 to TRBJ2-5, with 9 nucleotides matching TRBD2. Trimming took 4 bases from V and 4 from J; bases not matched to a gene: 8. The CDR3 totals 15 residues. The germline V gene has CDR1 SGHRS and CDR2 YFSETQ. The CDR3 region has the DNA TGCGCCAGCAGCGCCCAGACTAGCGGAACAGAGACCCAGTACTTC. It specifies CASSAQTSGTETQYF.

This clonotype was detected a few times. V gene TRBV20-1 combines with J gene TRBJ2-5, with D possibly matching TRBD2 (7 bases). This CDR3 comprises 15 residues. Trimming took off 0 bases at V and 5 bases at J, with 16 bases between the two ends. CDR1 and CDR2 (germline): DFQATT, SNEGSKA (reference sequence). As DNA, the CDR3 is TGCAGTGCTAGAGATAGGAGGGGGGGCTGGGAGACCCAGTACTTC. This encodes CSARDRRGGWETQYF.

This clonotype was counted only a few times. The rearrangement uses TRBV3-1 and TRBJ2-1; 12 nucleotides match TRBD2. V gave up 1 base and J gave up 10 bases; unmatched junction bases: 8. Germline CDR1 reads LGHDT; CDR2 reads YNNKEL (reference sequence). The CDR3 has 16 amino acids. CDR3: CASSQGETSGRGEQFF. Written as DNA, the CDR3 is TGTGCCAGCAGCCAAGGGGAGACTAGCGGGAGAGGCGAGCAGTTCTTC.

The chain employs TRBV10-3 and TRBJ2-1; 9 bases fit TRBD2. Germline V gene lookup returns CDR1 ENHRY and CDR2 SYGVKD. The CDR3 runs to 14 residues. Unmatched junction bases numbered 3, after V lost 4 bases and J lost 5 bases. CDR3 region: CAISGLAANNEQFF. The CDR3 DNA reads as TGTGCCATCAGTGGACTAGCGGCCAACAATGAGCAGTTCTTC.

The gene calls are TRBV28 and TRBJ2-3; possibly TRBD2 for D (6 bases). CDR3 length: 15 amino acids. V lost 4 bases, J lost 6 bases, and 17 bases lay in between. Germline loops: CDR1 MDHEN, CDR2 SYDVKM. For the CDR3, the DNA is TGTGCCAGCAGTTCACCCCCGACTAGTCCCGATACGCAGTATTTT. It encodes CASSSPPTSPDTQYF.

This clonotype was counted only a few times. V and J are TRBV2 and TRBJ1-1, with D perhaps TRBD1 (5 bases). CDR1 SNHLY and CDR2 FYNNEI come from the germline V gene. V dropped 3 bases and J dropped 0 bases, with 11 bases sitting between them. This CDR3 has 15 residues. CDR3: CASSDHWTLNTEAFF. The CDR3 nucleotides are TGTGCCAGCAGTGATCACTGGACACTGAACACTGAAGCTTTCTTT.

The chain has TRBV25-1 and TRBJ2-5; a weak D match, TRBD1 (5 bases). The CDR3 length is 15 residues. With 6 bases removed from V and 1 base from J, the gap between germline ends came to 15 bases. Germline lookup yields CDR1 MGHDK and CDR2 SYGVNS. The DNA for the CDR3 is TGTGCCAGCAGCTCAAGCAGGGCTATCCAAGAGACCCAGTACTTC. Its protein product is CASSSSRAIQETQYF.